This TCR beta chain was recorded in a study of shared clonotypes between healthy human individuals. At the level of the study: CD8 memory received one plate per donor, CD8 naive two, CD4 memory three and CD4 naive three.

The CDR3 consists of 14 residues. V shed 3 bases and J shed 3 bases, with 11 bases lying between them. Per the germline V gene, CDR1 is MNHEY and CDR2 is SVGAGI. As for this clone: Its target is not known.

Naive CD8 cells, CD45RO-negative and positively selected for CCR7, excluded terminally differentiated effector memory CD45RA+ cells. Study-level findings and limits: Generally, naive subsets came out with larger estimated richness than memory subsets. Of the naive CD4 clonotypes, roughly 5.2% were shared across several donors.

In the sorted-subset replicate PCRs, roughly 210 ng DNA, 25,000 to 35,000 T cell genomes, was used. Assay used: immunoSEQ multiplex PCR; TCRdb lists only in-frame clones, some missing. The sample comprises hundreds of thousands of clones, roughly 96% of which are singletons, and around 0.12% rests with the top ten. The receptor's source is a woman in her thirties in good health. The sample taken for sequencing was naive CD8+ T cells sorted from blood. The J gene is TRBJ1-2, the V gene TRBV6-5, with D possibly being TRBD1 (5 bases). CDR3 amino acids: CASSYQGTDYGYTF. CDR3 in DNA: TGTGCCAGCAGTTATCAGGGAACCGACTATGGCTACACCTTC.